The 9 T cell receptor beta chains listed next were all sequenced from one sample in a study of graft-versus-host responses after intestinal transplantation. Sequencing used immunoSEQ multiplex PCR; TCRdb keeps in-frame clones, though not all of them. The sample has fewer than 65,000 clones, 70% to 90% seen once; the top ten hold 0.62%. Which antigens these TCRs recognize remains unknown. This specimen was unstimulated CD4+ T cells sorted from spleen or lymph node cells, taken before transplant. These TCRs come from a human donor who was the organ donor for an intestinal transplant.

The chain employs TRBV9 and TRBJ2-5; D perhaps matches TRBD1 (8 bases). The DNA end is a closer match to TRBJ2-7, so the J assignment may be wrong. The germline CDR1 and CDR2 sequences are SGDLS and YYNGEE. This CDR3 region has 14 residues. The CDR3 nucleotides read TGTGCCAGCAGTAGAACAGGGGGGGACTACGAGCAGTACTTC. Amino acid sequence: CASSRTGGDYEQYF.

The J gene is TRBJ2-1, the V gene TRBV6-5; a weak D match, TRBD1 (6 bases). The ends were cut back, 5 bases at V and 3 bases at J, with 14 bases in the middle. Looked up from germline, CDR1 is MNHEY and CDR2 is SVGAGI. The CDR3 extends over 15 amino acids. The CDR3 coding sequence is TGTGCCAGCAGTACCGACAGGATACTCTACAATGAGCAGTTCTTC. This translates into CASSTDRILYNEQFF.

This chain connects TRBV7-3 to TRBJ2-2; the match to TRBD2 covers 11 bases. V lost 5 bases to trimming and J lost 5 bases; unmatched junction nucleotides: 10. This CDR3 has 17 amino acids. CDR1 is SGHTA, CDR2 FQGTGA, per germline. CDR3 nucleotide sequence: TGTGCCAGCAGCCCCCGTTCCGGGACTAGCGGAACCGGGGAGCTGTTTTTT. It specifies CASSPRSGTSGTGELFF.

V gene TRBV9 combines with J gene TRBJ2-7; 9 nucleotides line up with TRBD1. CDR1 is SGDLS and CDR2 is YYNGEE in the germline V gene. CDR3 length: 15 residues. The V segment lost 4 bases and the J segment 3 bases; nucleotides outside the gene matches: 8. The CDR3 region is CASSSTPGQGYEQYF. As DNA, the CDR3 is TGTGCCAGCAGCTCAACGCCGGGACAGGGCTACGAGCAGTACTTC.

This clone has just one count. The genes are TRBV27 and TRBJ1-1; 7 positions match TRBD1. The CDR3 totals 15 residues. Germline V CDR1 and CDR2: MNHEY, SMNVEV (reference sequence). V lost 2 bases to trimming and J lost 0 bases; unmatched junction nucleotides: 3. The CDR3 reads CASSLRGLMNTEAFF. The CDR3 region has the DNA TGTGCCAGCAGTTTAAGGGGGCTCATGAACACTGAAGCTTTCTTT.

The chain recombines TRBV7-2 with TRBJ2-7; TRBD2 agrees at 9 bases. Germline V gene sequence: CDR1 SGHTA, CDR2 FQGNSA. This CDR3 has 15 amino acids. J was trimmed by 3 bases and V by 5 bases; bases with no gene match: 8. The DNA for the CDR3 is TGTGCCAGCAGCCGTCCGGCTAGCGGGGACTACGAGCAGTACTTC. Encoded protein: CASSRPASGDYEQYF.

The chain carries TRBV18 and TRBJ2-7; tentative D call: TRBD1 (6 bases). Trimming stripped 5 bases from V and 2 bases from J, with 16 bases between. This CDR3 is built from 15 residues. From germline, CDR1 is KGHSH and CDR2 LQKENI. CDR3 in amino acids: CASSTRQEGPYEQYF. DNA for the CDR3: TGTGCCAGCTCAACGCGACAGGAAGGCCCCTACGAGCAGTACTTC.

In DNA, the CDR3 is TGTGCCAGCAGACAAACAGGGGGTGGGGGTAAACTGTTTTTT. This codes for CASRQTGGGGKLFF. This chain joins TRBV28 and TRBJ1-4, with 8 bases matching TRBD1. Germline V gives CDR1 MDHEN, CDR2 SYDVKM. V gave up 6 bases and J gave up 11 bases; unmatched junction bases: 11. The CDR3 has 14 residues. Together with reference TRBV28 and TRBJ1-4, the CDR3 gives the full variable domain: DVKVTQSSRYLVKRTGEKVFLECVQDMDHENMFWYRQDPGLGLRLIYFSYDVKMKEKGDIPEGYSVSREKKERFSLILESASTNQTSMYLCASRQTGGGGKLFFGSGTQLSVL.

This clone was picked up a small number of times. The J gene is TRBJ2-6, the V gene TRBV7-6; D is uncertain. The CDR3 totals 12 residues. The ends were cut back, 1 base at V and 12 bases at J, with 7 bases in the middle. Germline V CDR1 and CDR2: SGHVS, FNYEAQ. DNA for the CDR3: TGTGCCAGCAGCTTAGAGCCAGGCGTCCTGACTTTC. It is translated as CASSLEPGVLTF.